The present T cell receptor (beta chain) was sequenced within a study of fetal regulatory T cell absence and autoimmunity. Overall study: Exocrine pancreas autoimmunity occurred in IPEX patients lacking clinical diabetes. Study-level results: Broadly similar TRB gene family usage was seen in pancreas and cord blood. Some top pancreas TCR clones were over 80-fold enriched versus cord blood.

The assay was run at survey level. Assay used: immunoSEQ multiplex PCR; TCRdb lists only in-frame clones, some missing. The data hold around 100,000 clones, with 55% to 75% observed a single time. Details on this clone: Its antigen is as yet unknown.

This CDR3 spans 14 amino acids. Trimming shortened V by 7 bases and J by 3 bases, and 16 bases separated the two germline ends. Germline-derived CDR1 and CDR2 are MNHEY and SVGAGI. This clonotype was obtained from a male donor with IPEX syndrome. Sequencing used pancreas tissue. V and J are TRBV6-5 and TRBJ2-7, with D possibly TRBD2 on 7 matching bases. The CDR3 sequence is CASTRGGGGYEQYF. The CDR3 nucleotides are TGTGCCAGCACCCGAGGGGGGGGCGGCTACGAGCAGTACTTC.